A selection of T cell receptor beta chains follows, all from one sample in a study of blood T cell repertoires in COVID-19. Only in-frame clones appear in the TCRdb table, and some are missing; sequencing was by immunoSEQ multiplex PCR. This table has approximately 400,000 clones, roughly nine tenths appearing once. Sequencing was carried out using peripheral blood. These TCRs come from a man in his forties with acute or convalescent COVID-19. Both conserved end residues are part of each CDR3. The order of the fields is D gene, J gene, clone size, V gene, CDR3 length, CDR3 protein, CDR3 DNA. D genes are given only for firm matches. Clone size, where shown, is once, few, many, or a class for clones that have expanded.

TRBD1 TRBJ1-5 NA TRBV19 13 CASSQGAGQPQHF TGTGCCAGTAGTCAGGGGGCAGGGCAGCCCCAGCATTTT
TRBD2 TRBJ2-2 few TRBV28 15 CASSRLAANTGELFF TGTGCCAGCAGCCGACTAGCGGCGAACACCGGGGAGCTGTTTTTT
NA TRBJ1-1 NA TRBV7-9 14 CASSAAWGMAEAFF TGTGCCAGCAGCGCTGCGTGGGGCATGGCTGAAGCTTTCTTT
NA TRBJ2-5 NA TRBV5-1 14 CASSLGLGQETQYF TGCGCCAGCAGCTTGGGACTCGGGCAAGAGACCCAGTACTTC
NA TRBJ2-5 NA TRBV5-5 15 CASSLGADSQETQYF TGTGCCAGCAGCTTGGGGGCGGACTCCCAAGAGACCCAGTACTTC
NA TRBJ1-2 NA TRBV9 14 CASSVAAQGDGYTF TGTGCCAGCAGCGTAGCTGCCCAGGGTGACGGCTACACCTTC
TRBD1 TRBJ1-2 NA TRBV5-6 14 CASSWGTGVYGYTF TGTGCCAGCAGCTGGGGGACAGGCGTCTATGGCTACACCTTC
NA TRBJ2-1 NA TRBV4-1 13 CASSQPRENEQFF TGCGCCAGCAGCCAGCCCCGGGAAAATGAGCAGTTCTTC
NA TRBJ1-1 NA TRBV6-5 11 CASVRDTEAFF TGTGCCAGCGTCCGGGACACTGAAGCTTTCTTT
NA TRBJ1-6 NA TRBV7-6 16 CASSLDNSGKGSPLHF TGTGCCAGCAGCTTAGACAACTCAGGGAAGGGATCACCCCTCCACTTT
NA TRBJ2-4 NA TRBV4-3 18 CASSQSLTGKLAKNIQYF TGCGCCAGCAGCCAATCCCTGACAGGCAAATTAGCCAAAAACATTCAGTACTTC
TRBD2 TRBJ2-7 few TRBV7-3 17 CASRFPRLAGAFYEQYF TGTGCCAGCAGGTTTCCACGGCTAGCGGGGGCCTTCTACGAGCAGTACTTC
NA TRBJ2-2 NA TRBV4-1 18 CASSLTPNSGRVTGELFF TGCGCCAGCAGCCTGACCCCTAATAGCGGTAGAGTCACCGGGGAGCTGTTTTTT